The 14 T cell receptor beta chains presented below share a single source sample, sequenced in a study of tumor-infiltrating lymphocytes in primary liver carcinoma. TCR beta cDNA was made from 500 ng total RNA with a constant-region primer. Amplification in three nested multiplex PCR rounds with slightly modified ARM-PCR gave rise to TCR beta libraries. TRBV1-TRBV30 forward primers paired with a C-beta reverse primer drove the first two PCR rounds, about 10 cycles each. TCRdb passed the multiplex PCR reads through MiXCR, listing each CDR3 protein once. This table holds around 60,000 distinct CDR3 sequences, about 71% found once. Co-extraction of RNA and DNA was performed on roughly 20-34 mg of unsorted bulk tissue. Sequenced material: liver tumor tissue from sampling region 4. The subset is: tumor region T4, right-lateral pole. All receptors derive from a man in his forties with primary liver carcinoma and hepatitis B virus infection.

This clonotype has only a few counts. A much larger clone lies one base from this, so it may be a read error. This rearrangement joins TRBV28 to TRBJ1-4, with 9 bases lining up with TRBD1. CDR1 MDHEN and CDR2 SYDVKM come from the germline V gene. The length of the CDR3 is 15 residues. Here the CDR3 DNA reads TGTGCCAGCAGTTTCTGGGACAGGGTCGGTGAAAAACTGCTTTTT. This sequence encodes CASSFWDRVGEKLLF.

This clonotype was observed a few times. Just one base apart from a much larger clone, this may be a read error. V and J are TRBV7-9 and TRBJ2-1; D is possibly TRBD1 (5 bases). The ends were cut back, 1 base at V and 8 bases at J, with 12 bases in the middle. Germline V gene sequence: CDR1 SEHNR, CDR2 FQNEAQ (reference sequence). CDR3 size: 14 residues. CDR3 sequence reads: CASSLGSTGDEQFF. DNA of the CDR3: TGTGCCAGCAGCTTAGGAAGTACAGGCGATGAGCAGTTCTTC.

The chain joins TRBV11-2 to TRBJ2-1; 10 nucleotides line up with TRBD2. Germline CDR1 reads SGHAT; CDR2 reads FQNNGV. The CDR3 totals 15 residues. CDR3 DNA sequence: TGTGCTAACAGTCCCCAGCGGGAGGGATTGGGTGAGCAGTTCTTC. Translating gives CANSPQREGLGEQFF.

The genes are TRBV29-1 and TRBJ2-3, with 14 bases aligning to TRBD2. After removal of 4 bases from V and 4 bases from J, the junction contained 10 bases not matched to a gene. Germline CDR1 and CDR2: SQVTM and ANQGSEA. This CDR3 comprises 17 residues. For the CDR3, the DNA is TGCAGCGTTGGCGGGACTAGCGGGAGAGGGGGCTCAGATACGCAGTATTTT. Amino acid sequence: CSVGGTSGRGGSDTQYF.

Ten or more counts support this clonotype. V is TRBV6-5 and J is TRBJ2-5; 15 positions match TRBD2. This CDR3 has 17 residues. Germline CDR1 is MNHEY and CDR2 is SVGAGI. With 3 bases clipped from V and 5 bases from J, the junction kept 7 bases outside the gene matches. The CDR3 protein is CASSYYGTSGRFETQYF. CDR3 DNA sequence: TGTGCCAGCAGTTATTACGGGACTAGCGGGAGGTTTGAGACCCAGTACTTC.

In this sample, this clonotype turned up many times. V usage is TRBV18 and J usage is TRBJ1-2; D is undetermined. The germline V gene has CDR1 KGHSH and CDR2 LQKENI. Between the trimmed V and J ends, which lost 4 bases and 3 bases, there was a span of 18 bases. The CDR3 totals 16 residues. The CDR3 sequence is CASSLTPGERDYGYTF. The CDR3 DNA sequence: TGTGCCAGCTCACTTACTCCGGGAGAGAGGGACTATGGCTACACCTTC.

CDR3 in amino acids: CGISLIPSPYNEQFF. CDR3 coding DNA: TGTGGCATCAGTTTAATCCCAAGCCCCTACAATGAGCAGTTCTTC. The chain combines TRBV6-2 or TRBV6-3 with TRBJ2-1; no definite D call. This CDR3 is 15 amino acids long. Looked up from germline, CDR1 is MNHEY and CDR2 is SVGEGT.

This chain joins TRBV6-5 and TRBJ2-7; D is perhaps TRBD2 (5 bases). V lost 8 bases to trimming and J lost 4 bases, with 18 bases between them. Germline V gene sequence: CDR1 MNHEY, CDR2 SVGAGI. The length of the CDR3 is 14 residues. CDR3 residues: CASRSGFLDYEQYF. CDR3 in DNA: TGTGCCAGCCGGAGCGGTTTTCTGGATTACGAGCAGTACTTC.

This clonotype was counted a single time. Given the absence of the conserved phenylalanine or tryptophan at the CDR3 end, a read error is likely. The rearrangement links TRBV28 to TRBJ1-5; D possibly corresponds to TRBD1 (6 bases). CDR1 is MDHEN and CDR2 is SYDVKM in the germline V gene. The CDR3 is made up of 14 amino acids. V was trimmed by 6 bases and J by 6 bases, leaving 15 bases between them. As DNA, the CDR3 is TGTGCCAGCAGGCTCACAGGGTCGGCTCAGCCCCAGCATTAT. Its protein product is CASRLTGSAQPQHY.

Details on this clonotype: A read error may produce the germline difference seen at one junction end. The chain couples TRBV5-1 to TRBJ2-3; the D gene is possibly TRBD2 (5 bases). CDR3 size: 13 residues. Germline V gene data show CDR1 as SGHRS and CDR2 as YFSETQ. CDR3 sequence: CASRGAITETQYF. The CDR3 DNA sequence: TGCGCCAGCAGGGGAGCGATCACAGAAACGCAGTATTTT. Supplemented by reference TRBV5-1 and TRBJ2-3, the full variable domain reads KAGVTQTPRYLIKTRGQQVTLSCSPISGHRSVSWYQQTPGQGLQFLFEYFSETQRNKGNFPGRFSGRQFSNSRSEMNVSTLELGDSALYLCASRGAITETQYFGPGTRLTVL.

As concerns this clonotype: One end of the junction does not line up with germline, which may come from a read error. The chain employs TRBV6-2 or TRBV6-3 and TRBJ2-7, with D perhaps matching TRBD2 (5 bases). In germline, CDR1 is MNHEY, CDR2 SVGEGT. The CDR3 runs to 14 residues. This chain's CDR3 is CASSLRAGPYEHYF. The CDR3, as DNA: TGTGCCAGCAGTCTCCGGGCGGGTCCCTACGAGCACTACTTC.

In regard to this clonotype: A much more abundant neighbour one base away suggests this may be a read error. This sequence joins TRBV12-3 or TRBV12-4 and TRBJ1-5; 8 bases match TRBD1. The CDR3 has 16 amino acids. CDR3 amino acids: CVSSTTPGQGNQPQHF. The CDR3 DNA is TGTGTCAGCAGTACAACTCCGGGACAGGGCAATCAGCCCCAGCATTTT.

This clonotype was detected only a few times. Given a much more abundant clone one base away, this may be a read error. The chain links TRBV11-2 to TRBJ2-7, with TRBD2 matching 12 bases. Germline values: CDR1 SGHAT, CDR2 FQNNGV. The CDR3 covers 15 residues. The ends lost 6 bases at V and 8 bases at J; junction bases unmatched: 11. The CDR3 protein is CASSASGRALEKQYF. As DNA, the CDR3 is TGTGCCAGCAGTGCTAGCGGGAGGGCCCTAGAAAAGCAGTACTTC.

This clonotype is classed as medium-sized (0.01 to 0.1%). The chain combines TRBV29-1 with TRBJ2-7; 9 bases are a match to TRBD1. In germline, CDR1 is SQVTM, CDR2 ANQGSEA. After removal of 7 bases from V and 2 bases from J, the junction contained 9 bases not matched to a gene. The CDR3 loop spans 14 amino acids. CDR3 amino acids: CSALGQGVTYEQYF. The CDR3 DNA is TGCAGCGCCTTGGGACAGGGTGTGACCTACGAGCAGTACTTC.